A selection of T cell receptor beta chains follows, all from one sample in a study of shared clonotypes between healthy human individuals. Profiling relied on immunoSEQ multiplex PCR, and the TCRdb table lists in-frame clones only, not all of them. The profile shows about 2.5 million clones, roughly 92% of them singletons. The sequenced sample consisted of naive CD4+ T cells from PBMCs. The receptors derive from a man aged 18 to 29 in good health. Some clones in this sample may be carry-over from other donors' samples. CDR3s include the opening cysteine and the closing phenylalanine or tryptophan. The order of the fields is V gene, CDR3 length, clone size, D gene, J gene, CDR3 protein, CDR3 DNA. D genes are given only for firm matches. Only part of the rows carry a size: once, few, many, or a class if the clone is expanded.

v_call: TRBV28; cdr3_length: 13; clone_size: once; d_call: .; j_call: TRBJ2-5; cdr3_aa: CASQKGPRETQYF; cdr3_nt: TGTGCCAGCCAGAAAGGGCCCAGGGAGACCCAGTACTTC
v_call: TRBV29-1; cdr3_length: 15; clone_size: .; d_call: TRBD2; j_call: TRBJ2-1; cdr3_aa: CSVVTSGRRANEQFF; cdr3_nt: TGCAGCGTTGTAACTAGCGGGAGGAGAGCCAATGAGCAGTTCTTC
v_call: TRBV18; cdr3_length: 15; clone_size: .; d_call: .; j_call: TRBJ2-3; cdr3_aa: CASSFGQPSTDTQYF; cdr3_nt: TGTGCCAGCTCCTTCGGACAGCCTAGCACAGATACGCAGTATTTT
v_call: TRBV7-3; cdr3_length: 18; clone_size: .; d_call: TRBD2; j_call: TRBJ2-3; cdr3_aa: CASSLLGRGLLYVDTQYF; cdr3_nt: TGTGCCAGCAGCTTACTCGGGAGGGGATTGTTGTACGTAGATACGCAGTATTTT
v_call: TRBV28; cdr3_length: 14; clone_size: .; d_call: .; j_call: TRBJ1-1; cdr3_aa: CASRPTGGVAEAFF; cdr3_nt: TGTGCCAGCAGACCTACAGGAGGAGTGGCTGAAGCTTTCTTT
v_call: TRBV5-1; cdr3_length: 15; clone_size: few; d_call: .; j_call: TRBJ1-1; cdr3_aa: CASSFSYRLNTEAFF; cdr3_nt: TGCGCCAGCAGCTTTAGTTACAGGTTGAACACTGAAGCTTTCTTT
v_call: TRBV5-1; cdr3_length: 16; clone_size: .; d_call: .; j_call: TRBJ2-1; cdr3_aa: CASCTTGANRRTEQFF; cdr3_nt: TGCGCCAGCTGCACCACGGGGGCGAATCGTCGGACTGAGCAGTTCTTC
v_call: TRBV5-6; cdr3_length: 16; clone_size: .; d_call: .; j_call: TRBJ2-7; cdr3_aa: CASSFTGRRWAYEQYF; cdr3_nt: TGTGCCAGCAGCTTTACAGGGAGAAGGTGGGCCTACGAGCAGTACTTC
v_call: TRBV6-1; cdr3_length: 14; clone_size: .; d_call: .; j_call: TRBJ1-5; cdr3_aa: CASSVDWAGQPQHF; cdr3_nt: TGTGCCAGCAGTGTAGATTGGGCCGGTCAGCCCCAGCATTTT
v_call: TRBV7-9; cdr3_length: 14; clone_size: .; d_call: .; j_call: TRBJ2-2; cdr3_aa: CASSLEGWTGELFF; cdr3_nt: TGTGCCAGCAGCTTAGAGGGGTGGACCGGGGAGCTGTTTTTT
v_call: TRBV9; cdr3_length: 16; clone_size: once; d_call: .; j_call: TRBJ2-4; cdr3_aa: CASSAAGRGAKNIQYF; cdr3_nt: TGTGCCAGCAGCGCCGCCGGGAGAGGGGCCAAAAACATTCAGTACTTC
v_call: TRBV2; cdr3_length: 12; clone_size: few; d_call: .; j_call: TRBJ1-5; cdr3_aa: CASSDGNQPQHF; cdr3_nt: TGTGCCAGCAGTGACGGCAATCAGCCCCAGCATTTT
v_call: TRBV21-1; cdr3_length: 15; clone_size: .; d_call: .; j_call: TRBJ2-7; cdr3_aa: CASSSLLRLGYEQYF; cdr3_nt: TGTGCCAGCAGCAGCCTTTTAAGGCTCGGCTACGAGCAGTACTTC
v_call: TRBV12-5; cdr3_length: 15; clone_size: .; d_call: TRBD1; j_call: TRBJ2-1; cdr3_aa: CASGPGQGANNEQFF; cdr3_nt: TGTGCTAGTGGGCCCGGACAGGGGGCGAACAATGAGCAGTTCTTC
v_call: TRBV27; cdr3_length: 15; clone_size: .; d_call: TRBD1; j_call: TRBJ2-3; cdr3_aa: CASSSGQGRTDTQYF; cdr3_nt: TGTGCCAGCAGTTCCGGACAGGGGCGCACAGATACGCAGTATTTT
v_call: TRBV30; cdr3_length: 13; clone_size: .; d_call: .; j_call: TRBJ2-5; cdr3_aa: CAWSGPGQETQYF; cdr3_nt: TGTGCCTGGAGTGGGCCAGGGCAAGAGACCCAGTACTTC
v_call: TRBV28; cdr3_length: 15; clone_size: .; d_call: TRBD1; j_call: TRBJ1-6; cdr3_aa: CASSRQGARTAPLHF; cdr3_nt: TGTGCCAGCAGTCGACAGGGGGCGCGCACGGCACCCCTCCACTTT
v_call: TRBV5-1; cdr3_length: 16; clone_size: .; d_call: TRBD1; j_call: TRBJ1-2; cdr3_aa: CASSPGQGAANYGYTF; cdr3_nt: TGCGCCAGCAGCCCCGGACAGGGGGCCGCTAACTATGGCTACACCTTC
v_call: TRBV30; cdr3_length: 13; clone_size: .; d_call: .; j_call: TRBJ1-1; cdr3_aa: CAWSFQMNTEAFF; cdr3_nt: TGTGCCTGGAGTTTTCAGATGAACACTGAAGCTTTCTTT
v_call: TRBV30; cdr3_length: 16; clone_size: .; d_call: TRBD2; j_call: TRBJ2-2; cdr3_aa: CAFKGLAGGNTGELFF; cdr3_nt: TGTGCCTTTAAAGGACTAGCGGGAGGGAACACCGGGGAGCTGTTTTTT
v_call: TRBV4-1; cdr3_length: 15; clone_size: .; d_call: .; j_call: TRBJ2-7; cdr3_aa: CASSQIGRGDYEQYF; cdr3_nt: TGCGCCAGCAGCCAGATAGGTAGGGGAGACTACGAGCAGTACTTC
v_call: TRBV18; cdr3_length: 13; clone_size: .; d_call: .; j_call: TRBJ2-7; cdr3_aa: CASSPRQSDEQYF; cdr3_nt: TGTGCCAGCTCCCCTAGGCAGAGCGACGAGCAGTACTTC
v_call: TRBV5-1; cdr3_length: 13; clone_size: .; d_call: TRBD2; j_call: TRBJ2-1; cdr3_aa: CASSLASGREQFF; cdr3_nt: TGCGCCAGCAGCTTGGCCTCTGGGAGGGAACAGTTCTTC
v_call: TRBV30; cdr3_length: 14; clone_size: .; d_call: .; j_call: TRBJ2-7; cdr3_aa: CAWSVLYISYEQYF; cdr3_nt: TGTGCCTGGAGTGTACTCTACATCTCCTACGAGCAGTACTTC
v_call: TRBV12-5; cdr3_length: 17; clone_size: .; d_call: TRBD1; j_call: TRBJ2-1; cdr3_aa: CASALGRTGVPYNEQFF; cdr3_nt: TGTGCTAGTGCCTTGGGGCGGACAGGGGTCCCCTACAATGAGCAGTTCTTC
v_call: TRBV18; cdr3_length: 13; clone_size: .; d_call: .; j_call: TRBJ1-1; cdr3_aa: CASSLDRGTEAFF; cdr3_nt: TGTGCCAGCTCCCTCGACAGAGGGACTGAAGCTTTCTTT
v_call: TRBV18; cdr3_length: 16; clone_size: .; d_call: .; j_call: TRBJ2-6; cdr3_aa: CASSLQAISGANVLTF; cdr3_nt: TGTGCCAGCTCACTCCAGGCGATCTCTGGGGCCAACGTCCTGACTTTC
v_call: TRBV5-1; cdr3_length: 14; clone_size: .; d_call: .; j_call: TRBJ2-3; cdr3_aa: CASSLPGSTDTQYF; cdr3_nt: TGCGCCAGCAGCTTGCCCGGTAGCACAGATACGCAGTATTTT
v_call: TRBV9; cdr3_length: 15; clone_size: .; d_call: TRBD2; j_call: TRBJ2-1; cdr3_aa: CASHPTSGRAFEQFF; cdr3_nt: TGTGCCAGCCACCCTACTAGCGGGAGGGCCTTTGAGCAGTTCTTC
v_call: TRBV9; cdr3_length: 15; clone_size: .; d_call: TRBD1; j_call: TRBJ1-2; cdr3_aa: CASSAQPTGNYGYTF; cdr3_nt: TGTGCCAGCAGCGCCCAGCCGACAGGGAACTATGGCTACACCTTC
v_call: TRBV5-1; cdr3_length: 15; clone_size: .; d_call: TRBD1; j_call: TRBJ2-3; cdr3_aa: CASSSRTGSIDTQYF; cdr3_nt: TGCGCCAGCAGCTCAAGGACAGGGTCGATAGATACGCAGTATTTT
v_call: TRBV18; cdr3_length: 15; clone_size: .; d_call: .; j_call: TRBJ2-7; cdr3_aa: CASSPPKQGTYEQYF; cdr3_nt: TGTGCCAGCTCACCACCCAAACAGGGTACCTACGAGCAGTACTTC
v_call: TRBV19; cdr3_length: 13; clone_size: .; d_call: TRBD1; j_call: TRBJ1-2; cdr3_aa: CASNSDRGYGYTF; cdr3_nt: TGTGCCAGTAATTCGGACAGGGGCTATGGCTACACCTTC
v_call: TRBV5-1; cdr3_length: 15; clone_size: .; d_call: TRBD2; j_call: TRBJ2-3; cdr3_aa: CASRVLAGTTDTQYF; cdr3_nt: TGCGCCAGCAGGGTTCTAGCGGGGACCACAGATACGCAGTATTTT
v_call: TRBV28; cdr3_length: 13; clone_size: .; d_call: .; j_call: TRBJ1-5; cdr3_aa: CATTGMSNQPQHF; cdr3_nt: TGTGCCACCACAGGGATGAGCAATCAGCCCCAGCATTTT
v_call: TRBV12-5; cdr3_length: 15; clone_size: .; d_call: TRBD1; j_call: TRBJ2-7; cdr3_aa: CASGHRGLLSYEQYF; cdr3_nt: TGTGCTAGTGGCCATAGGGGGCTTCTCTCCTACGAGCAGTACTTC
v_call: TRBV4-1; cdr3_length: 16; clone_size: .; d_call: .; j_call: TRBJ2-7; cdr3_aa: CASSPPWRGRLYEQYF; cdr3_nt: TGCGCCAGCAGCCCCCCTTGGAGGGGGCGACTCTACGAGCAGTACTTC
v_call: TRBV6-5; cdr3_length: 12; clone_size: .; d_call: .; j_call: TRBJ1-5; cdr3_aa: CASSSVFQPQHF; cdr3_nt: TGTGCCAGCAGTTCCGTTTTCCAGCCCCAGCATTTT
v_call: TRBV7-6; cdr3_length: 13; clone_size: .; d_call: .; j_call: TRBJ2-5; cdr3_aa: CASSFPVVETQYF; cdr3_nt: TGTGCCAGCAGCTTTCCCGTGGTGGAGACCCAGTACTTC
v_call: TRBV7-2; cdr3_length: 15; clone_size: .; d_call: TRBD1; j_call: TRBJ1-2; cdr3_aa: CASSPRDSLLLAYTF; cdr3_nt: TGTGCCAGCAGCCCCCGGGACAGTCTGCTCTTGGCCTACACCTTC
v_call: TRBV4-1; cdr3_length: 15; clone_size: .; d_call: .; j_call: TRBJ1-2; cdr3_aa: CASSQDGIRGGGYTF; cdr3_nt: TGCGCCAGCAGCCAAGACGGCATTCGAGGTGGTGGCTACACCTTC
v_call: TRBV28; cdr3_length: 13; clone_size: .; d_call: .; j_call: TRBJ2-7; cdr3_aa: CASSPPKPREQYF; cdr3_nt: TGTGCCAGCAGTCCCCCAAAGCCCCGCGAGCAGTACTTC
v_call: TRBV4-1; cdr3_length: 16; clone_size: .; d_call: TRBD1; j_call: TRBJ2-7; cdr3_aa: CASSQDRRDRGHEQYF; cdr3_nt: TGCGCCAGCAGCCAAGATAGACGGGACAGGGGACACGAGCAGTACTTC
v_call: TRBV6-6; cdr3_length: 13; clone_size: .; d_call: TRBD1; j_call: TRBJ1-5; cdr3_aa: CASSRTGDQPQHF; cdr3_nt: TGTGCCAGCAGTCGGACAGGGGATCAGCCCCAGCATTTT
v_call: TRBV18; cdr3_length: 16; clone_size: .; d_call: TRBD1; j_call: TRBJ2-5; cdr3_aa: CASSPRTGFRVETQYF; cdr3_nt: TGTGCCAGCTCACCCCGGACAGGATTTAGGGTTGAGACCCAGTACTTC
v_call: TRBV21-1; cdr3_length: 16; clone_size: .; d_call: .; j_call: TRBJ2-7; cdr3_aa: CASSKPTQGARYEQYF; cdr3_nt: TGTGCCAGCAGCAAACCGACTCAGGGGGCGCGGTACGAGCAGTACTTC
v_call: TRBV28; cdr3_length: 15; clone_size: .; d_call: .; j_call: TRBJ2-1; cdr3_aa: CASSPPPQESRGQFF; cdr3_nt: TGTGCCAGCAGCCCACCCCCTCAGGAGAGTCGCGGCCAGTTCTTC
v_call: TRBV11-2; cdr3_length: 13; clone_size: once; d_call: .; j_call: TRBJ2-1; cdr3_aa: CASSLERGNEQFF; cdr3_nt: TGTGCCAGCAGCTTAGAAAGGGGGAATGAGCAGTTCTTC
v_call: TRBV25-1; cdr3_length: 14; clone_size: .; d_call: TRBD2; j_call: TRBJ2-5; cdr3_aa: CASSGRGRAETQYF; cdr3_nt: TGTGCCAGCAGTGGCCGCGGGAGGGCTGAGACCCAGTACTTC
v_call: TRBV9; cdr3_length: 16; clone_size: .; d_call: TRBD2; j_call: TRBJ2-7; cdr3_aa: CASSVGGTSGNYEQYF; cdr3_nt: TGTGCCAGCAGCGTAGGAGGGACTAGCGGGAACTACGAGCAGTACTTC
v_call: TRBV7-3; cdr3_length: 16; clone_size: .; d_call: TRBD2; j_call: TRBJ2-1; cdr3_aa: CASSLSGTSSYNEQFF; cdr3_nt: TGTGCCAGCAGCTTGAGCGGGACTAGCTCCTACAATGAGCAGTTCTTC
v_call: TRBV19; cdr3_length: 17; clone_size: .; d_call: .; j_call: TRBJ2-2; cdr3_aa: CASKGDYRRENTGELFF; cdr3_nt: TGTGCCAGTAAGGGGGATTACCGCAGGGAAAACACCGGGGAGCTGTTTTTT
v_call: TRBV25-1; cdr3_length: 14; clone_size: .; d_call: .; j_call: TRBJ1-3; cdr3_aa: CASSEFKGGNTIYF; cdr3_nt: TGTGCCAGCAGTGAATTTAAGGGGGGAAACACCATATATTTT
v_call: TRBV14; cdr3_length: 13; clone_size: once; d_call: .; j_call: TRBJ2-3; cdr3_aa: CASSGRFTDTQYF; cdr3_nt: TGTGCCAGCAGCGGGCGTTTCACAGATACGCAGTATTTT